This is a list of T cell receptor beta chains from one sample in a study of CD8 T cells in ankylosing spondylitis. TCRdb reanalysed the 5' RACE reads using MiXCR and keeps one entry per CDR3 protein. The data show tens of thousands of distinct CDR3 sequences, 16% seen once. The sequenced material came from blood. The source of these receptors is a male donor with ankylosing spondylitis or in good health (not recorded which). CDR3s include the opening cysteine and the closing phenylalanine or tryptophan. A D gene is named only where the DNA matches it firmly. The size entry is marked missing in some rows and otherwise reads once, few, many or a size class.

J | D | V | size | DNA | CDR3
TRBJ2-3 | TRBD2 | TRBV7-2 | NA | TGTGCCAGCAGCAAGGCCCTAGCGGGAGACCCTCGCACAGATACGCAGTATTTT | CASSKALAGDPRTDTQYF
TRBJ1-5 | TRBD1 | TRBV28 | NA | TGTGCCAGCAGTTTCGACAGGGGGTATGCTCAGCCCCAGCATTTT | CASSFDRGYAQPQHF
TRBJ2-2 | TRBD2 | TRBV7-2 | few | TGTGCCAGCAGGACGGGGAGGGTTAACACCGGGGAGCTGTTTTTT | CASRTGRVNTGELFF
TRBJ2-7 | NA | TRBV12-3/TRBV12-4 | few | TGTGCCAGCAGTGGGGGCCCGCGCTACGAGCAGTACTTC | CASSGGPRYEQYF
TRBJ2-2 | NA | TRBV5-1 | NA | TGCGCCAGCCGCTCGGGGACCCCGGGGACCGGGGAGCTGTTTTTT | CASRSGTPGTGELFF
TRBJ2-5 | NA | TRBV29-1 | few | TGCAGCGTTGAGGGCGTCGAGGGAGAGACCCAGTACTTC | CSVEGVEGETQYF
TRBJ2-1 | TRBD1 | TRBV6-6 | NA | TGTGCCAGCACTAGGACCAGGGGGACCCAAGACAATGAGCAGTTCTTC | CASTRTRGTQDNEQFF
TRBJ1-4 | NA | TRBV7-9 | NA | TGTGCCAGCAGCCCCAACGGCTTACTTAATGAAAAACTGTTTTTT | CASSPNGLLNEKLFF
TRBJ2-2 | NA | TRBV2 | NA | TGTGCCAGCACGGGCACCGGGGAGCTGTTTTTT | CASTGTGELFF
TRBJ2-3 | TRBD1 | TRBV29-1 | few | TGCAGCGTTAAGGACAGGGTAACAGATACGCAGTATTTT | CSVKDRVTDTQYF